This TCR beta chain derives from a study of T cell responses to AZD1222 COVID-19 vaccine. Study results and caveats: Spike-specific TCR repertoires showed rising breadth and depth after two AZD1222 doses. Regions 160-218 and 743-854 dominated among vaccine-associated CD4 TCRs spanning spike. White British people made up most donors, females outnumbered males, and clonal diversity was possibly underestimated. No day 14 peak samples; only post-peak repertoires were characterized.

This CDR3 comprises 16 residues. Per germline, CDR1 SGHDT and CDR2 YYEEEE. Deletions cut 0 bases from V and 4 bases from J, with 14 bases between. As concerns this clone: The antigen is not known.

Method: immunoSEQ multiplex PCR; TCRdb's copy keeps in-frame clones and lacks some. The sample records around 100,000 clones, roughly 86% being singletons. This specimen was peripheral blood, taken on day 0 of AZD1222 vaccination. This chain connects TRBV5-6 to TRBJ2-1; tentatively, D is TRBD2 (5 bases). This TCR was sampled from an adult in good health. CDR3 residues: CASSLAVLRGYNEQFF. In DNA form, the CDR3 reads TGTGCCAGCAGCTTGGCCGTGCTACGGGGTTACAATGAGCAGTTCTTC.